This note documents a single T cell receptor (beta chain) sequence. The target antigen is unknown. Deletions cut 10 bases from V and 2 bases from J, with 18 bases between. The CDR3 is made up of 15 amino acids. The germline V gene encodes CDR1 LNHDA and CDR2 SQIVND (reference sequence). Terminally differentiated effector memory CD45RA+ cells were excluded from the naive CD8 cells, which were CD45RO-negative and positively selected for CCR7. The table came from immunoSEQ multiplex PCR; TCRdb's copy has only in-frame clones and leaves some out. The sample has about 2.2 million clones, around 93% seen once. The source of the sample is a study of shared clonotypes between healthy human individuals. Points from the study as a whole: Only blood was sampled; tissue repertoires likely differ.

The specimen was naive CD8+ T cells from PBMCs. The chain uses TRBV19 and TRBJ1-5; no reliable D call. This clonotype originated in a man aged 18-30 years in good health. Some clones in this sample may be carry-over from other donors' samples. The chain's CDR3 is CATTWKGSGNQPQHF. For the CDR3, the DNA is TGTGCCACTACTTGGAAAGGGAGCGGCAATCAGCCCCAGCATTTT.